This T cell receptor beta chain was captured by sequencing in a study of CDR3 diversity in severe acne. Many counts were recorded for this clonotype. TCRdb independently ran MiXCR on the PCR reads; one entry per CDR3 protein. The table has under 95,000 distinct CDR3 sequences, roughly half seen once. Germline V gene sequence: CDR1 MNHEY, CDR2 SVGAGI. The CDR3 contains 15 residues. V shed 0 bases and J shed 8 bases, with 16 bases lying between them. The receptor comes from a male donor in good health, serving as a control. The chain has TRBV6-5 and TRBJ1-2, with D tentatively TRBD1 (5 bases). The sequenced material came from blood. The CDR3 here is CASSYSFWQGGGYTF. CDR3 sequence (DNA): TGTGCCAGCAGTTACTCGTTTTGGCAGGGTGGCGGCTACACCTTC.